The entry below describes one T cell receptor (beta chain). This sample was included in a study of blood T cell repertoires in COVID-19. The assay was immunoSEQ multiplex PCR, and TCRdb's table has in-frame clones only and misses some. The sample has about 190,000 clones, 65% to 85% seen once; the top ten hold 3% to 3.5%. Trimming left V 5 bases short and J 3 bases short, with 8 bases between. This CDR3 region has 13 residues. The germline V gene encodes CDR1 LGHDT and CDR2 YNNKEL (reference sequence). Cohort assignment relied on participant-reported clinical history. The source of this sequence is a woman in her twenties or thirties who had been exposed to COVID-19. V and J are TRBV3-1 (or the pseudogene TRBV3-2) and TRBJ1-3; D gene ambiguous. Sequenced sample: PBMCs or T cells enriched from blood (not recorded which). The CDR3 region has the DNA TGTGCCAGCAGCGAAACAATTGGAAACACCATATATTTT. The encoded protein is CASSETIGNTIYF.